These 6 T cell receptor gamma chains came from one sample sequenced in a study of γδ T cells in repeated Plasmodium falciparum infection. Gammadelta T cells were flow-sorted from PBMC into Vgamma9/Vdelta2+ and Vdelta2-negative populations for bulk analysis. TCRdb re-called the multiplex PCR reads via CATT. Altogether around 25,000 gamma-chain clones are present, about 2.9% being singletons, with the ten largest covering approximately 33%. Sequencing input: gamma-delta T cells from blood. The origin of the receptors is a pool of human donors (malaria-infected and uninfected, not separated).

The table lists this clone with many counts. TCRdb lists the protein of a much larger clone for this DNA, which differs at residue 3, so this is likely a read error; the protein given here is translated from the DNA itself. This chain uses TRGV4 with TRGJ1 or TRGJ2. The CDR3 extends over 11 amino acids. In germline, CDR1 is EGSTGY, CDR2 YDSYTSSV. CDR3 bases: TGTGCCTCCTGGGATGGGCCTGGGAAACTCTTT. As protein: CASWDGPGKLF.

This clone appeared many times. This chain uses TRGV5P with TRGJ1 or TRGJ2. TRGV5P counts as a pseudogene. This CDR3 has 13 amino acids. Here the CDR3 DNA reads TGTGCCACCTGGGGCAGTCGTTATTATAAGAAACTCTTT. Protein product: CATWGSRYYKKLF.

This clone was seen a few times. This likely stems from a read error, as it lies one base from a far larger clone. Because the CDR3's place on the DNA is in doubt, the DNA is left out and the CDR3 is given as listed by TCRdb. The CDR3 is CATWAIIRSSLAVEQHLLSQVSIGRIQHF. The V gene is TRGV8, but the J gene lacks a call. The germline CDR1 and CDR2 sequences are VENAVY and YDSYNSRV. The CDR3 is made up of 29 amino acids, end residues included.

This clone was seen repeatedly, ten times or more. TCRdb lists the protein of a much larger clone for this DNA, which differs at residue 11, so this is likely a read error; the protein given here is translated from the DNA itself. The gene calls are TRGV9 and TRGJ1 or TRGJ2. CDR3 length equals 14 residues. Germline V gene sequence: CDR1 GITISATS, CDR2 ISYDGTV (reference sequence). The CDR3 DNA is TGTGCCTTGTGGGAGACCCAGGATTATTATAGGAAACTCTTT. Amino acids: CALWETQDYYRKLF.

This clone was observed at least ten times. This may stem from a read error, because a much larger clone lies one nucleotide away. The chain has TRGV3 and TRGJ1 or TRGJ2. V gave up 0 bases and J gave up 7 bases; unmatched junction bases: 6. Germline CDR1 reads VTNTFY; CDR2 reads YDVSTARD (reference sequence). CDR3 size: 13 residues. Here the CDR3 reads CATWDRPFYKKLF. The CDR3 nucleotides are TGTGCCACCTGGGACAGGCCCTTCTATAAGAAACTCTTT.

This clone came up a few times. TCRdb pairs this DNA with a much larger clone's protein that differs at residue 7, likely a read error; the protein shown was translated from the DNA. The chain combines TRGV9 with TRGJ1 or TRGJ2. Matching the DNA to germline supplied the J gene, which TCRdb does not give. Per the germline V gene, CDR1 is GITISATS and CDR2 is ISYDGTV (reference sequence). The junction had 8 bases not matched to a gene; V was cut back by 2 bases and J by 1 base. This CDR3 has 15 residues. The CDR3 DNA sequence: TGTGCCTTGTGGGAGGCGTTCCGAAATTATTATAAGAAACTCTTT. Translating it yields CALWEAFRNYYKKLF.